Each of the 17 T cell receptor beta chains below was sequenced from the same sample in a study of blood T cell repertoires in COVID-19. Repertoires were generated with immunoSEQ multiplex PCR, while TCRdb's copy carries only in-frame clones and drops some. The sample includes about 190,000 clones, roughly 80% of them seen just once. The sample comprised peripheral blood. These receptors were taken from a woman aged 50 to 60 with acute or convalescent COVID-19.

CDR3 coding DNA: TGTGCCAGCAGTCCTATTCTAGCGGGAGTAAGGAATGAGCAGTTCTTC. Residues: CASSPILAGVRNEQFF. The chain couples TRBV27 to TRBJ2-1; TRBD2 matches at 10 bases. Germline trimming cut 5 bases from V and 7 bases from J; bases unmatched to any gene: 11. CDR3 length: 16 amino acids. Germline V gene data show CDR1 as MNHEY and CDR2 as SMNVEV (reference sequence).

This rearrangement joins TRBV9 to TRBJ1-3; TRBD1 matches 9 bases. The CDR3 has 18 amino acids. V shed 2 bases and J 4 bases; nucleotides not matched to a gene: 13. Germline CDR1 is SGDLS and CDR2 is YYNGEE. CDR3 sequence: CASSVLPPGQGRGNTIYF. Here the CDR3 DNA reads TGTGCCAGCAGCGTCCTACCCCCGGGACAGGGCAGGGGAAACACCATATATTTT.

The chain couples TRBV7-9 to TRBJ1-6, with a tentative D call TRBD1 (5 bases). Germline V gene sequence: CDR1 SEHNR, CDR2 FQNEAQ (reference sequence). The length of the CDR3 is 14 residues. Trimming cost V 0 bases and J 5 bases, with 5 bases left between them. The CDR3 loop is CASSLAGDNSPLHF. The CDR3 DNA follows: TGTGCCAGCAGCTTAGCAGGGGATAATTCACCCCTCCACTTT.

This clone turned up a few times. CDR3 in amino acids: CAITRDLSYEQYF. The CDR3 DNA reads TGTGCCATCACCCGGGACTTATCCTACGAGCAGTACTTC. This rearrangement joins TRBV10-3 to TRBJ2-7, with D possibly TRBD2 on 6 matching bases. Per germline, CDR1 ENHRY and CDR2 SYGVKD. Trimming left V 7 bases short and J 1 base short, with 11 bases between. The CDR3 has 13 amino acids.

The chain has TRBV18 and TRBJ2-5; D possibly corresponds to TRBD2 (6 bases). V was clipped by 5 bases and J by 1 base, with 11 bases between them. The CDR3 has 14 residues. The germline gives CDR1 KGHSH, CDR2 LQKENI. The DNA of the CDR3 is TGTGCCAGCTCATCGTACGGGGGCCAAGAGACCCAGTACTTC. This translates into CASSSYGGQETQYF.

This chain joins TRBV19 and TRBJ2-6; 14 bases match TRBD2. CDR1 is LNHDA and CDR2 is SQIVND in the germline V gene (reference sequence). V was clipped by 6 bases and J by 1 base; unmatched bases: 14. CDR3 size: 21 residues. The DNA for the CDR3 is TGTGCCAGTAGGGGACTAGCGGGAGCCTCCGTAGGGAAATCTGGGGCCAACGTCCTGACTTTC. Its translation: CASRGLAGASVGKSGANVLTF.

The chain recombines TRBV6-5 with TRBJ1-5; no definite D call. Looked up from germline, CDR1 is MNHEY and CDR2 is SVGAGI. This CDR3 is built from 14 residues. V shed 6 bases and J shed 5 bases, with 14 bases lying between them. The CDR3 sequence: CASSLTRSDQPQHF. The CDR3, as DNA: TGTGCCAGCAGCCTGACACGGTCGGATCAGCCCCAGCATTTT.

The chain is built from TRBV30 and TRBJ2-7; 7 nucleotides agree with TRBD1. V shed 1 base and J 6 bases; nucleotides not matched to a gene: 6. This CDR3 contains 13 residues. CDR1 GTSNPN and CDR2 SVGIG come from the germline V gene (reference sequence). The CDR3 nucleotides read TGTGCCTGGAGTGGGGGAACAGGGGTCGAGCAGTACTTC. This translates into CAWSGGTGVEQYF.

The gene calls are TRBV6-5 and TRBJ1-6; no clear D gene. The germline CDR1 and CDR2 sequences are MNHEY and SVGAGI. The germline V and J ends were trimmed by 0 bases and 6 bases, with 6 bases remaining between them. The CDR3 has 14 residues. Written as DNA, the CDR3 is TGTGCCAGCAGTTACTCCAACAGTAATTCACCCCTCCACTTT. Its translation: CASSYSNSNSPLHF.

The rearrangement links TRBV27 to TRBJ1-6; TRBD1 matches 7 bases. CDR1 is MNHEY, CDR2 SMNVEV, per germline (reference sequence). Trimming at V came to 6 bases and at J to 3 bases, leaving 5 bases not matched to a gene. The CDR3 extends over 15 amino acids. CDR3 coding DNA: TGTGCCAGCAGACCCGGGACAGACTATAATTCACCCCTCCACTTT. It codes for CASRPGTDYNSPLHF.

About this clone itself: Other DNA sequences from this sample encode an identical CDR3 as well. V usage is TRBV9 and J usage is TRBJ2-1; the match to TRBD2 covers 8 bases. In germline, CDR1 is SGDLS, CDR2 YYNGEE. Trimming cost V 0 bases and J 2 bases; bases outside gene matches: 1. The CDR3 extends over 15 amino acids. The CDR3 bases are TGTGCCAGCAGCGTAGGAGCGGGAGCCTACAATGAGCAGTTCTTC. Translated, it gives CASSVGAGAYNEQFF.

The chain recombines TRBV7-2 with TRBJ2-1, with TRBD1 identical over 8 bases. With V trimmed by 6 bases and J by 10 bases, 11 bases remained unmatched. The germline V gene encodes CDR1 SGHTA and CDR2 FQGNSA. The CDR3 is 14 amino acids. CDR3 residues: CASSIGQGLGEQFF. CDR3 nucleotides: TGTGCCAGCAGTATCGGACAGGGCCTCGGGGAGCAGTTCTTC.

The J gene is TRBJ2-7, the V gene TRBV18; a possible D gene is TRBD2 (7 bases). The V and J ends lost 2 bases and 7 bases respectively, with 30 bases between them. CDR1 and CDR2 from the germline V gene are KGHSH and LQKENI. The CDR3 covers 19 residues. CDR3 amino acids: CASSPKKAGNRDRRGEQYF. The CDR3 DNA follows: TGTGCCAGCTCACCAAAAAAGGCTGGAAACAGAGACAGGCGGGGGGAGCAGTACTTC.

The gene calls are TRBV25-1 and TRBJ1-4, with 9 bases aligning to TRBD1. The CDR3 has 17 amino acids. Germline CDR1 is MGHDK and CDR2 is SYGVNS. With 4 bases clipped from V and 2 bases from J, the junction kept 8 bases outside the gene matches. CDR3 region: CASSAGQGSGTNEKLFF. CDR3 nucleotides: TGTGCCAGCAGTGCAGGACAGGGGTCGGGGACTAATGAAAAACTGTTTTTT.

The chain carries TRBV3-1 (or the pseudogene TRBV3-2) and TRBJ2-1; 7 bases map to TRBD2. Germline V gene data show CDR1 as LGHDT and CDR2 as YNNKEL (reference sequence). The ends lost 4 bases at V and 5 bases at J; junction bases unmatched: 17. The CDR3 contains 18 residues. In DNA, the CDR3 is TGTGCCAGCAGCCCCAACCCGAGGGAGGGCGGGTATAACAATGAGCAGTTCTTC. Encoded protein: CASSPNPREGGYNNEQFF.

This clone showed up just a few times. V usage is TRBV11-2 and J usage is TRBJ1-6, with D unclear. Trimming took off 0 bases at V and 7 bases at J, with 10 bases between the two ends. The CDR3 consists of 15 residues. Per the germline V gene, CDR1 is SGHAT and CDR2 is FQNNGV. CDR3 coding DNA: TGTGCCAGCAGCTTAGACGGAGGAGCCAATTCACCCCTCCACTTT. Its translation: CASSLDGGANSPLHF.

CDR3 sequence reads: CASTKFPGLLNQPQHF. In nucleotides, the CDR3 is TGTGCCAGTACTAAGTTCCCCGGACTCCTCAATCAGCCCCAGCATTTT. This chain uses TRBV19 with TRBJ1-5, with D uncertain. Germline CDR1 LNHDA, CDR2 SQIVND (reference sequence). The CDR3 contains 16 residues. The V and J ends lost 7 bases and 3 bases respectively, with 19 bases between them.